The next 25 T cell receptor beta chains were all read from a single sample in a study of shared clonotypes between healthy human individuals. TCRdb keeps only in-frame clones here, not all; method: immunoSEQ multiplex PCR. The repertoire holds more than 500,000 clones, with around 96% as singletons. Naive CD8 cells comprised CD45RO-negative, CCR7-positively selected cells, excluding terminally differentiated effector memory CD45RA+ cells. Sequenced input: naive CD8+ T cells sorted from blood. The receptor set was obtained from a woman aged 25 to 45 in good health.

The V and J genes are TRBV6-1 and TRBJ2-2, with TRBD1 matching over 9 bases. Per the germline V gene, CDR1 is MNHNS and CDR2 is SASEGT. With V trimmed by 1 base and J by 3 bases, 9 bases remained unmatched. There are 18 residues in the CDR3. The DNA for the CDR3 is TGTGCCAGCAGTGAAGGGGTGACGGGACAGGGTTACACCGGGGAGCTGTTTTTT. It specifies CASSEGVTGQGYTGELFF.

CDR3 protein: CASSFGLAGEEQYF. DNA for the CDR3: TGTGCCAGCAGCTTTGGACTAGCGGGGGAAGAGCAGTACTTC. The chain links TRBV13 to TRBJ2-7; 13 bases line up with TRBD2. Germline assignment: CDR1 PRHDT and CDR2 FYEKMQ (reference sequence). V shed 3 bases, J shed 7 bases, and the junction held 3 bases outside the gene matches. CDR3 length equals 14 residues.

The chain is built from TRBV4-1 and TRBJ1-4, with no clear D. The V gene's germline CDR1 is MGHRA and CDR2 YSYEKL. The CDR3 is 12 amino acids. Trimming cost V 11 bases and J 6 bases, with 13 bases left between them. CDR3 amino acids: CAPPGSDEKLFF. DNA for the CDR3: TGCGCCCCCCCCGGAAGCGATGAAAAACTGTTTTTT.

In its sample, this clone was seen a few times. The gene calls are TRBV23-1 and TRBJ2-7; TRBD2 matches 11 bases. TRBV23-1 is designated an ORF whose function remains uncertain. This CDR3 has 17 residues. V was pared by 8 bases and J by 6 bases, with 18 bases of the junction left unmatched. CDR3 DNA: TGCGCCAGCGGGGGGACTAGCGGAGACCACACAGGAGGCGAGCAGTACTTC. This codes for CASGGTSGDHTGGEQYF.

The genes are TRBV11-2 and TRBJ2-5, with 9 bases aligning to TRBD1. CDR3 size: 16 residues. The V segment lost 1 base and the J segment 7 bases; nucleotides outside the gene matches: 10. The germline CDR1 and CDR2 sequences are SGHAT and FQNNGV. CDR3 nucleotides: TGTGCCAGCAGCTTAGGACCCGGGACAGGGTGGGTGACCCAGTACTTC. It encodes CASSLGPGTGWVTQYF.

This chain links TRBV7-9 with TRBJ2-7, with D uncertain. V lost 4 bases and J 4 bases, leaving 5 bases between the germline ends. This CDR3 has 11 amino acids. The germline gives CDR1 SEHNR, CDR2 FQNEAQ (reference sequence). CDR3 in DNA: TGTGCCAGCAGCTATGAGTACGAGCAGTACTTC. Protein product: CASSYEYEQYF.

The chain employs TRBV4-1 and TRBJ2-2; D unclear. V gave up 1 base and J gave up 0 bases, with 6 bases separating them. The germline V gene encodes CDR1 MGHRA and CDR2 YSYEKL. This CDR3 is built from 15 residues. The CDR3 bases are TGCGCCAGCAGCCAAGTTCTAGCGAACACCGGGGAGCTGTTTTTT. It yields the protein CASSQVLANTGELFF.

V and J are TRBV10-2 and TRBJ2-7, with 10 bases matching TRBD2. J was trimmed by 4 bases and V by 8 bases; bases with no gene match: 8. Germline V gene sequence: CDR1 WSHSY, CDR2 SAAADI. The CDR3 length is 14 residues. The CDR3 nucleotides read TGCGCCAGCCTAGAGGCTAGCGGGAGTTACGAGCAGTACTTC. It encodes CASLEASGSYEQYF.

The CDR3 is CASSGQGLAKNIQYF. CDR3 bases: TGTGCCAGCAGTGGCCAGGGGCTAGCCAAAAACATTCAGTACTTC. This rearrangement joins TRBV6-5 to TRBJ2-4; a weak D match, TRBD1 (6 bases). The CDR3 has 15 residues. The germline CDR1 and CDR2 sequences are MNHEY and SVGAGI. Trimming stripped 5 bases from V and 0 bases from J, with 11 bases between.

The J gene is TRBJ2-7, the V gene TRBV18, with D possibly being TRBD2 (7 bases). The CDR3 contains 17 residues. V was shortened by 3 bases and J by 2 bases, with 20 bases between the two germline ends. CDR1 KGHSH and CDR2 LQKENI come from the germline V gene. CDR3 protein: CASSPTRGTSDPYEQYF. CDR3 DNA: TGTGCCAGCTCACCCACCAGGGGTACTAGCGACCCCTACGAGCAGTACTTC.

This clone was seen only a few times. This chain connects TRBV30 to TRBJ1-2, with 7 bases matching TRBD1. V trimming: 4 bases; J trimming: 7 bases; junction bases outside the gene matches: 3. CDR1 is GTSNPN, CDR2 SVGIG, per germline (reference sequence). The length of the CDR3 is 11 residues. The CDR3, as DNA: TGTGCCTGGACCGACAGGGCTGGCTACACCTTC. Its protein product is CAWTDRAGYTF.

This sequence joins TRBV29-1 and TRBJ1-1, with D maybe TRBD1 (5 bases). This CDR3 has 14 amino acids. Trimming took 4 bases from V and 1 from J, leaving 13 bases between them. Germline values: CDR1 SQVTM, CDR2 ANQGSEA. CDR3 region: CSVVSGRANTEAFF. As DNA, the CDR3 is TGCAGCGTTGTATCGGGCAGGGCGAACACTGAAGCTTTCTTT.

V gene TRBV29-1 combines with J gene TRBJ2-5; the D call may be TRBD1 or TRBD2 (5 bases each). The J call is in doubt because the DNA end fits TRBJ2-7 better. CDR1 and CDR2 (germline): SQVTM, ANQGSEA. The CDR3 sequence is 13 residues long. CDR3 DNA sequence: TGCAGCGTGGTATCCGGGACCGCCTACGAGCAGTACTTC. It is translated as CSVVSGTAYEQYF.

The V call is TRBV27, the J call TRBJ2-7; unclear D gene. Trimming took 5 bases from V and 3 from J, leaving 26 bases between them. Germline lookup yields CDR1 MNHEY and CDR2 SMNVEV (reference sequence). This CDR3 is built from 18 residues. For the CDR3, the DNA is TGTGCCAGCAGTCTCGGCTATAGTAGGTCCTTACCCATCTACGAGCAGTACTTC. As protein: CASSLGYSRSLPIYEQYF.

The chain carries TRBV7-2 and TRBJ1-5; 8 bases fit TRBD1. V gave up 2 bases and J gave up 4 bases; unmatched junction bases: 7. CDR1 is SGHTA, CDR2 FQGNSA, per germline. The CDR3 totals 16 residues. CDR3 protein: CASSLLSRGRNQPQHF. CDR3 sequence (DNA): TGTGCCAGCAGCTTACTAAGCAGGGGGCGGAATCAGCCCCAGCATTTT.

The V call is TRBV19, the J call TRBJ2-3; D is uncertain. Germline CDR1 reads LNHDA; CDR2 reads SQIVND (reference sequence). With 1 base removed from V and 0 bases from J, the gap between germline ends came to 17 bases. This CDR3 region has 18 residues. As DNA, the CDR3 is TGTGCCAGTAGTATAGGCCCCTCGTTAGAGGCGAGCACAGATACGCAGTATTTT. Residues: CASSIGPSLEASTDTQYF.

The chain carries TRBV25-1 and TRBJ2-7; D gene unclear. Germline lookup yields CDR1 MGHDK and CDR2 SYGVNS. The CDR3 has 13 amino acids. Trimming pared 5 bases from V and 3 bases from J, leaving 11 bases between. CDR3 bases: TGTGCCAGCAGTATAGGAGAGCGCTACGAGCAGTACTTC. This translates into CASSIGERYEQYF.

This chain joins TRBV19 and TRBJ2-7; 13 bases line up with TRBD2. Losses at the gene ends were 5 bases for V and 5 bases for J; bases not matched to a gene: 9. This CDR3 has 16 amino acids. Germline CDR1 reads LNHDA; CDR2 reads SQIVND (reference sequence). The CDR3 sequence: CASSPDTGLAGDEQYF. CDR3 coding DNA: TGTGCCAGTAGTCCGGACACCGGACTAGCGGGAGACGAGCAGTACTTC.

The sample holds one count of this clone. V is TRBV11-2 and J is TRBJ2-2, with 11 bases lining up with TRBD2. V gave up 3 bases and J gave up 6 bases; unmatched junction bases: 9. Per germline, CDR1 SGHAT and CDR2 FQNNGV. The CDR3 totals 17 residues. The CDR3 DNA reads as TGTGCCAGCAGCTTCGGCCAACTAGCGGGAGCCTCCGGGGAGCTGTTTTTT. Amino acid sequence: CASSFGQLAGASGELFF.

To note about this clone: Mismatch with germline at one junction end may stem from a read error. The V call is TRBV29-1, the J call TRBJ2-5, with D perhaps matching TRBD1 (6 bases). The CDR3 is 12 amino acids. Germline assignment: CDR1 SQVTM and CDR2 ANQGSEA. CDR3 sequence (DNA): TGCAGCGTCGAAGACAGGCCCTGGGAGCAGTACTTC. Translation: CSVEDRPWEQYF.

The rearrangement uses TRBV6-1 and TRBJ2-7; possible D gene TRBD2, 6 bases. The germline gives CDR1 MNHNS, CDR2 SASEGT. Trimming stripped 4 bases from V and 4 bases from J, with 17 bases between. CDR3 length: 15 amino acids. CDR3 sequence (DNA): TGTGCCAGCAGTGCCGGAGGGCCAACTACTTACGAGCAGTACTTC. It yields the protein CASSAGGPTTYEQYF.

This clone has only one observation. The V gene is TRBV4-1, the J gene TRBJ1-2, with D possibly TRBD1 on 6 matching bases. V was shortened by 2 bases and J by 8 bases, with 12 bases between the two germline ends. The CDR3 contains 13 residues. Germline assignment: CDR1 MGHRA and CDR2 YSYEKL. CDR3 amino acids: CASSQPRQDGYTF. Here the CDR3 DNA reads TGCGCCAGCAGCCAACCCCGACAGGACGGCTACACCTTC.

The chain has TRBV28 and TRBJ2-7, with TRBD2 identical over 9 bases. The CDR3 covers 15 residues. Germline V gene sequence: CDR1 MDHEN, CDR2 SYDVKM. The V segment lost 0 bases and the J segment 5 bases; nucleotides outside the gene matches: 5. The CDR3 region has the DNA TGTGCCAGCAGTTTATGGCGGGAGGGCCGCCACGAGCAGTACTTC. This codes for CASSLWREGRHEQYF. The whole variable domain, remainder taken from reference TRBV28 and TRBJ2-7, is DVKVTQSSRYLVKRTGEKVFLECVQDMDHENMFWYRQDPGLGLRLIYFSYDVKMKEKGDIPEGYSVSREKKERFSLILESASTNQTSMYLCASSLWREGRHEQYFGPGTRLTVT.

A remark on this clone: Other DNA sequences in the same sample also yield this CDR3. This chain connects TRBV19 to TRBJ1-1, with D possibly matching TRBD1 (5 bases). Germline V gene sequence: CDR1 LNHDA, CDR2 SQIVND (reference sequence). The CDR3 has 15 amino acids. Trimming took off 1 base at V and 1 base at J, with 10 bases between the two ends. DNA of the CDR3: TGTGCCAGTAGTATAGTGGGGACGGGGAACACTGAAGCTTTCTTT. It is translated as CASSIVGTGNTEAFF.

In this sample, this clone turned up once. This chain links TRBV6-5 with TRBJ2-5; maybe TRBD1 (6 bases). The DNA end is a closer match to TRBJ2-7, so the J assignment may be wrong. Germline V gene lookup returns CDR1 MNHEY and CDR2 SVGAGI. CDR3 length: 14 residues. The CDR3 region is CASSPSGELYEQYF. The CDR3 DNA follows: TGTGCCAGCAGCCCCTCAGGGGAGTTGTACGAGCAGTACTTC.